The source of this T cell receptor (beta chain) is a study of T cells after yellow fever vaccination. Study as a whole: Libraries from low-cell-number fractions were prepared with the SMART-Seq v4 Ultra Low Input RNA kit. Study observations and caveats: The secondary response showed a weaker magnitude and a faster peak, day 5 versus 15. Subsequent booster samples again held most clones from primary vaccination (96% CD4, approximately 86% CD8). Of the clonotypes, a small share occurred in both CD4 and CD8 compartments.

In its sample, this clonotype was seen a few times. Antigen unknown. TCRdb itself ran the 5' RACE reads through MiXCR, one entry per CDR3 protein. The data hold just under 600,000 distinct CDR3 sequences, with roughly 14% observed a single time. Trimming took 0 bases from V and 1 from J, leaving 16 bases between them. Germline CDR1 SGHRS, CDR2 YFSETQ. This CDR3 is 17 amino acids long. The V call is TRBV5-1, the J call TRBJ1-2; possibly TRBD1 for D (5 bases). Sequences were derived from PBMCs, sampled on the day of the yellow fever booster vaccination. This TCR came from a man aged 30 to 45 who received the YFV17D yellow fever vaccine. DNA for the CDR3: TGCGCCAGCAGCTTGGCCGGACGGGGGGATCGTAACTATGGCTACACCTTC. Amino acid sequence: CASSLAGRGDRNYGYTF.